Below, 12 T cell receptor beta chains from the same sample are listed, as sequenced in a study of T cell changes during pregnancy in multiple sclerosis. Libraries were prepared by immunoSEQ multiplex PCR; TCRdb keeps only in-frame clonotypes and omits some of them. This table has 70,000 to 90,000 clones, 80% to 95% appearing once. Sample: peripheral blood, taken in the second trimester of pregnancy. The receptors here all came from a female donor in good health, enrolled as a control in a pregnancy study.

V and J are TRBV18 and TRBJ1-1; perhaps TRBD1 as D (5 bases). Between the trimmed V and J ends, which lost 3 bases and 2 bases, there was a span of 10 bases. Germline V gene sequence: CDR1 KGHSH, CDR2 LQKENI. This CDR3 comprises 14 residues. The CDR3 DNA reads TGTGCCAGCTCACCCACGACAGACAACACTGAAGCTTTCTTT. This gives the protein CASSPTTDNTEAFF.

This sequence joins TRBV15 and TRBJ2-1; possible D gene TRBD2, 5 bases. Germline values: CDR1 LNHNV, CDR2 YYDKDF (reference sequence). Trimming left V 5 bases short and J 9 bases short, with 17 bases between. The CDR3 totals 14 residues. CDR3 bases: TGTGCCACCAGCTCCCGCATACCCCGGGGTGAGCAGTTCTTC. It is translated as CATSSRIPRGEQFF.

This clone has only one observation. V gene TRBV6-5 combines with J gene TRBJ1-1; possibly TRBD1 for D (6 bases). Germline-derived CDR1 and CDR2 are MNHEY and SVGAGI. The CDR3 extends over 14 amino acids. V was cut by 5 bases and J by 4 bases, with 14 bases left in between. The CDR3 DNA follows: TGTGCCAGCAGTGTTCACAGGGTTAGCACTGAAGCTTTCTTT. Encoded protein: CASSVHRVSTEAFF.

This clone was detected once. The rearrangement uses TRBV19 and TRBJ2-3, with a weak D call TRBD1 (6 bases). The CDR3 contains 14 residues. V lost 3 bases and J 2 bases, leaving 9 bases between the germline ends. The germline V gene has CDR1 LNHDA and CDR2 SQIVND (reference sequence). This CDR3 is CASSIRGYTDTQYF. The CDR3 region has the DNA TGTGCCAGTAGTATTAGGGGGTACACAGATACGCAGTATTTT.

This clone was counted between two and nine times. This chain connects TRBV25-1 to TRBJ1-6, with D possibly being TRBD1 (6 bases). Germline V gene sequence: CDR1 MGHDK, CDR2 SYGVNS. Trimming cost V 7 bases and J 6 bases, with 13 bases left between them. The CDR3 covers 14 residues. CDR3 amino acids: CASTPDSFNSPLHF. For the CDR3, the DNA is TGTGCCAGCACGCCGGACAGCTTTAATTCACCCCTCCACTTT.

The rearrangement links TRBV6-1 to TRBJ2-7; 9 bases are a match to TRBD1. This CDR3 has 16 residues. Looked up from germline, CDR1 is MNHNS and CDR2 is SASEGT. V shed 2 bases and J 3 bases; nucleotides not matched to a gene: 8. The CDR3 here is CASSEHPRDRDYEQYF. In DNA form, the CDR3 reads TGTGCCAGCAGTGAACACCCTAGGGACAGGGACTACGAGCAGTACTTC.

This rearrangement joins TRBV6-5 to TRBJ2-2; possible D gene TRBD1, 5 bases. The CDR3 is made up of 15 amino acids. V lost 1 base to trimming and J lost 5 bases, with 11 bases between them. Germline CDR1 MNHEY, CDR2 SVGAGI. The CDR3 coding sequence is TGTGCCAGCAGTTACTTAAGGGGTCGGACCGGGGAGCTGTTTTTT. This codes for CASSYLRGRTGELFF.

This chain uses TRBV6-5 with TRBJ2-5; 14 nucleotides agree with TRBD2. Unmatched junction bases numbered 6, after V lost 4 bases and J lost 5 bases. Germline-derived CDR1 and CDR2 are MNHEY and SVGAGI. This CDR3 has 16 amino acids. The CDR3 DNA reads TGTGCCAGCAGTTCCCGACTAGCGGGGGGGAGCGAGACCCAGTACTTC. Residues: CASSSRLAGGSETQYF.

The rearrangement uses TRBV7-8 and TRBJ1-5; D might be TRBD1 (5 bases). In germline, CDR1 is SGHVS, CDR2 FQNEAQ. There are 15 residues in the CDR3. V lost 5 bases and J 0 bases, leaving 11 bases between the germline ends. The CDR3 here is CASSARQYSNQPQHF. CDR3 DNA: TGTGCCAGCAGCGCCCGACAGTATAGCAATCAGCCCCAGCATTTT.

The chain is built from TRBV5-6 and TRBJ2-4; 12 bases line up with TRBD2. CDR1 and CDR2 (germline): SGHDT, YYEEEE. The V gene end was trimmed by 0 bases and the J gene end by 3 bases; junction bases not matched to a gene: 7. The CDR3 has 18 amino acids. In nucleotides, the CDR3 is TGTGCCAGCAGCTTGGGGCTTGCTAGCGGGGGGGTCAAAAACATTCAGTACTTC. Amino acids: CASSLGLASGGVKNIQYF.

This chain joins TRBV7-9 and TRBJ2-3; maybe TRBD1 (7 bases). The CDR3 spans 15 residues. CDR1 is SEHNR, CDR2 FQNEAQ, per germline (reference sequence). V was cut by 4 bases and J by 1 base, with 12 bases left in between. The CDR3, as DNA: TGTGCCAGCAGCTCCCAGGGGGGTGGCACAGATACGCAGTATTTT. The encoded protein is CASSSQGGGTDTQYF.

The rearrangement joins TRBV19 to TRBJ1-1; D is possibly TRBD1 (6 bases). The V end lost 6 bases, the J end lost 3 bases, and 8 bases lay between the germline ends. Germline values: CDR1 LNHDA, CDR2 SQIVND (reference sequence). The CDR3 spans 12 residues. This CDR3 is CASRAGDTEAFF. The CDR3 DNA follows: TGTGCCAGTAGGGCAGGGGACACTGAAGCTTTCTTT.